Here is one T cell receptor (beta chain) with its context. Original methodology: Estimation of nucleated cell counts relied on the amplification of reference gene primers. The assay was immunoSEQ multiplex PCR, and TCRdb's table has in-frame clones only and misses some. That table furnishes V, J and clone size, whereas the DNA furnished D and trimming. The table shows some 93,000 clones, with over 75% occurring only once. The CDR3 runs to 13 residues. V was pared by 6 bases and J by 2 bases, with 8 bases between. Germline lookup yields CDR1 MNHEY and CDR2 SVGAGI. The record originates from a study of blood T cell repertoires in COVID-19.

This TCR was recovered from a man in his sixties with acute or convalescent COVID-19. The sample consisted of peripheral blood. The chain is built from TRBV6-5 and TRBJ1-3, with D maybe TRBD1 (5 bases). The CDR3: CASRPGTGNTIYF. Here the CDR3 DNA reads TGTGCCAGCAGACCAGGGACTGGAAACACCATATATTTT.